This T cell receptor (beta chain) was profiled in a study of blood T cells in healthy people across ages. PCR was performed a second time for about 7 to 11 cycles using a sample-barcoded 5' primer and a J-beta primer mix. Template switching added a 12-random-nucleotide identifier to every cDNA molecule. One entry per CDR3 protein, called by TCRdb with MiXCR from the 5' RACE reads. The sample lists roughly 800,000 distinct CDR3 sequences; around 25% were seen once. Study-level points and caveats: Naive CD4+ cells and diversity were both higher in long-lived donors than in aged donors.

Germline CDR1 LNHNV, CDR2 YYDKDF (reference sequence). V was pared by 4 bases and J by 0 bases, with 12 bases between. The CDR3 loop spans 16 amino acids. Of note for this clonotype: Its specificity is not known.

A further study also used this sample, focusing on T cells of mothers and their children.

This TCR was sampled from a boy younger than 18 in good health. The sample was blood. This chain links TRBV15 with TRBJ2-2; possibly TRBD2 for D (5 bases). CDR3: CATSTVWGANTGELFF. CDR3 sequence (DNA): TGTGCCACCAGCACAGTGTGGGGAGCGAACACCGGGGAGCTGTTTTTT.